This is a list of T cell receptor beta chains from one sample in a study of beta chain features in type 1 diabetes. Method: immunoSEQ multiplex PCR; TCRdb's copy keeps in-frame clones and lacks some. In the table there are about 620,000 clones, around 15% of which are singletons. The specimen sequenced was naive CD4+ T cells from blood. The receptors here all came from a young man in good health. CDR3s include the opening cysteine and the closing phenylalanine or tryptophan. A D gene is named only where the DNA matches it firmly. Part of the rows lack a size; the others show once, few, many or a class for expanded clones.

V gene: TRBV27; clone size: .; J gene: TRBJ1-1; D gene: .; CDR3 DNA: TGTGCCAGCAGTTTCGGGTTACGGGCTTTCTTT; CDR3 protein: CASSFGLRAFF
V gene: TRBV5-4; clone size: few; J gene: TRBJ1-5; D gene: .; CDR3 DNA: TGTGCCAGCAGTTCCGGGACCGGCAATCAGCCCCAGCATTTT; CDR3 protein: CASSSGTGNQPQHF
V gene: TRBV11-2; clone size: few; J gene: TRBJ2-3; D gene: .; CDR3 DNA: TGTGCCAGCAGCTCAATCCGAGCAGGCCTGACAGATACGCAGTATTTT; CDR3 protein: CASSSIRAGLTDTQYF
V gene: TRBV4-2; clone size: few; J gene: TRBJ1-1; D gene: .; CDR3 DNA: TGTGCCAGCAGCAAGGACACTGAAGCTTTCTTT; CDR3 protein: CASSKDTEAFF
V gene: TRBV5-4; clone size: .; J gene: TRBJ2-2; D gene: .; CDR3 DNA: TGTGCCAGCAGCTTGCCTGGGTCCACCGGGGAGCTGTTTTTT; CDR3 protein: CASSLPGSTGELFF
V gene: TRBV25-1; clone size: few; J gene: TRBJ2-7; D gene: .; CDR3 DNA: TGTGCCAGCAGGGATATGACCTACGAGCAGTACTTC; CDR3 protein: CASRDMTYEQYF
V gene: TRBV4-3; clone size: .; J gene: TRBJ2-2; D gene: TRBD1; CDR3 DNA: TGCGCCAGCAGGACAGGGATGGGCACCGGGGAGCTGTTTTTT; CDR3 protein: CASRTGMGTGELFF
V gene: TRBV6-1; clone size: few; J gene: TRBJ2-1; D gene: .; CDR3 DNA: TGTGCAACCCGAGGGGTCTCCTACAATGAGCAGTTCTTC; CDR3 protein: CATRGVSYNEQFF
V gene: TRBV5-6; clone size: few; J gene: TRBJ1-5; D gene: .; CDR3 DNA: TGTGCCAGCAGCTTACAGGGTAATCAGCCCCAGCATTTT; CDR3 protein: CASSLQGNQPQHF
V gene: TRBV7-6; clone size: few; J gene: TRBJ2-1; D gene: TRBD2; CDR3 DNA: TGTGCCATCGGACGCGGGGGCTCCTACAATGAGCAGTTCTTC; CDR3 protein: CAIGRGGSYNEQFF
V gene: TRBV2; clone size: .; J gene: TRBJ2-7; D gene: .; CDR3 DNA: TGTGCCAGCGGAAGGTCAGGGTACGAGCAGTACTTC; CDR3 protein: CASGRSGYEQYF
V gene: TRBV27; clone size: few; J gene: TRBJ1-5; D gene: .; CDR3 DNA: TGTGCCAGCAATGAGGGTCTGAGCAATCAGCCCCAGCATTTT; CDR3 protein: CASNEGLSNQPQHF
V gene: TRBV7-2; clone size: few; J gene: TRBJ2-1; D gene: .; CDR3 DNA: TGTGCCAGCAAGGTGGCGGGAAGGGTTTACAATGAGCAGTTCTTC; CDR3 protein: CASKVAGRVYNEQFF
V gene: TRBV5-4; clone size: .; J gene: TRBJ2-7; D gene: TRBD1; CDR3 DNA: TGTGCCAGCAGCATTCGGACAGGGCGCCCCTACGAGCAGTACTTC; CDR3 protein: CASSIRTGRPYEQYF
V gene: TRBV9; clone size: few; J gene: TRBJ2-1; D gene: TRBD2; CDR3 DNA: TGTGCCAGCAGCGTACAGGGGACTAGCGGGAGCAATGAGCAGTTCTTC; CDR3 protein: CASSVQGTSGSNEQFF
V gene: TRBV6-1; clone size: .; J gene: TRBJ1-2; D gene: .; CDR3 DNA: TGTGCCAGCAGTGCGGACCGGGATGGCTACACCTTC; CDR3 protein: CASSADRDGYTF
V gene: TRBV28; clone size: .; J gene: TRBJ1-1; D gene: .; CDR3 DNA: TGTGCCAGCAGTGGGATGGGGTTTCGCACTGAAGCTTTCTTT; CDR3 protein: CASSGMGFRTEAFF
V gene: TRBV6-1; clone size: .; J gene: TRBJ2-7; D gene: .; CDR3 DNA: TGTGCCAGCAGTGTAGGTTTCTCCTACGAGCAGTACTTC; CDR3 protein: CASSVGFSYEQYF
V gene: TRBV21-1; clone size: few; J gene: TRBJ1-4; D gene: .; CDR3 DNA: TGTGCCAGCTCCCCTTGGCCCCGAAGGGAAAAACTGTTTTTT; CDR3 protein: CASSPWPRREKLFF
V gene: TRBV29-1; clone size: .; J gene: TRBJ1-2; D gene: .; CDR3 DNA: TGCAGCGTTGAAAAAGTCTATGGCTACACCTTC; CDR3 protein: CSVEKVYGYTF
V gene: TRBV28; clone size: few; J gene: TRBJ2-5; D gene: TRBD2; CDR3 DNA: TGTGCCAGTCAAGCGGGGGGAAACCAAGAGACCCAGTACTTC; CDR3 protein: CASQAGGNQETQYF
V gene: TRBV5-1; clone size: .; J gene: TRBJ1-1; D gene: TRBD1; CDR3 DNA: TGCGCCAGCACCTTTTTCGACAGGGAGACTGAAGCTTTCTTT; CDR3 protein: CASTFFDRETEAFF
V gene: TRBV2; clone size: .; J gene: TRBJ2-3; D gene: TRBD2; CDR3 DNA: TGTGCCAGCAGGTTGGGACTAGCGGTCACAGATACGCAGTATTTT; CDR3 protein: CASRLGLAVTDTQYF